One and the same sample provided the 20 T cell receptor beta chains below, sequenced in a study of cytomegalovirus exposure and HLA in healthy donors. PCR involved 60 Vbeta and 13 Jbeta primers. The repertoire was sequenced with immunoSEQ multiplex PCR; TCRdb's copy has only in-frame clones and lacks some. The repertoire has 200,000 or so clones, roughly 80% of them found once; the top ten carry 2% to 2.5%. The sample was PBMCs. The receptors shown here come from a woman aged 25 to 39 in good health and CMV-seropositive.

The chain links TRBV12-1 to TRBJ1-2; TRBD1, the table's D call, lacks a check against the DNA. TRBV12-1 has pseudogene status. CDR3 size: 15 residues. CDR3 sequence: CASSPGTALSYGYTF. CDR3 bases: TGTGCCAGCAGCCCTGGGACAGCTCTTAGCTATGGCTACACCTTC.

This clone came up a few times. In this CDR3 the conserved last residue, phenylalanine or tryptophan, is missing, so a read error is likely. The limits of the CDR3 on the DNA are not certain, so only TCRdb's listed CDR3 is given. This chain joins TRBV15 and TRBJ1-1. 10 amino acids form the CDR3, both terminal residues included. Germline V gene lookup returns CDR1 LNHNV and CDR2 YYDKDF (reference sequence). The CDR3 loop is CATSRDWGVE.

The V and J genes are TRBV9 and TRBJ2-1; D is unclear. The CDR3 loop spans 13 amino acids. Looked up from germline, CDR1 is SGDLS and CDR2 is YYNGEE. V was cut by 1 base and J by 5 bases, with 7 bases left in between. The CDR3 DNA reads as TGTGCCAGCAGCGTATACGGTCACAATGAGCAGTTCTTC. Amino acid sequence: CASSVYGHNEQFF.

This clone has only a few counts. This chain joins TRBV9 and TRBJ2-7; the match to TRBD2 covers 7 bases. J lost 2 bases, V lost 0 bases, and 14 bases had no gene match. Germline values: CDR1 SGDLS, CDR2 YYNGEE. The CDR3 runs to 18 residues. This CDR3 is CASSVGLGGDRIAYEQYF. The CDR3 DNA reads as TGTGCCAGCAGCGTAGGACTTGGGGGGGACCGAATAGCCTACGAGCAGTACTTC.

The V gene is TRBV19, the J gene TRBJ1-5; unclear D gene. This CDR3 has 13 residues. Between the trimmed V and J ends, which lost 5 bases and 11 bases, there was a span of 16 bases. Per the germline V gene, CDR1 is LNHDA and CDR2 is SQIVND (reference sequence). CDR3 sequence (DNA): TGTGCCAGTAGTGCCAATCTGATTCCGGCCCAGCATTTT. Translation: CASSANLIPAQHF.

The rearrangement links TRBV4-2 to TRBJ2-1; weak D call: TRBD2 (5 bases). Trimming shortened V by 1 base and J by 4 bases, and 14 bases separated the two germline ends. This CDR3 has 16 residues. Germline CDR1 and CDR2: LGHNA and YNFKEQ. The CDR3 DNA reads TGTGCCAGCAGCCAAGCTCCAGCGGAAAGGTACAATGAGCAGTTCTTC. Translation: CASSQAPAERYNEQFF.

The chain is built from TRBV30 and TRBJ1-1; a possible D gene is TRBD1 (5 bases). Looked up from germline, CDR1 is GTSNPN and CDR2 is SVGIG (reference sequence). This CDR3 has 12 residues. Trimming pared 7 bases from V and 1 base from J, leaving 10 bases between. The CDR3 is CASDRGNTEAFF. The CDR3 region has the DNA TGTGCCTCTGATAGGGGGAACACTGAAGCTTTCTTT.

This clone was observed a handful of times. This chain connects TRBV5-1 to TRBJ1-1, with D perhaps TRBD1 (5 bases). The CDR3 length is 15 residues. Germline CDR1 reads SGHRS; CDR2 reads YFSETQ. V dropped 0 bases and J dropped 11 bases, with 20 bases sitting between them. CDR3 region: CASSLDPGLNRGAFF. The CDR3 coding sequence is TGCGCCAGCAGCTTGGATCCGGGCCTGAACCGGGGGGCTTTCTTT.

This chain links TRBV5-1 with TRBJ1-6, with TRBD1 identical over 7 bases. Germline assignment: CDR1 SGHRS and CDR2 YFSETQ. The CDR3 contains 14 residues. V was pared by 7 bases and J by 7 bases, with 8 bases of the junction left unmatched. The CDR3 sequence: CASRTGTENSPLHF. CDR3 nucleotide sequence: TGCGCCAGCCGGACCGGGACAGAGAATTCACCCCTCCACTTT. Complete variable domain (other parts from reference TRBV5-1 and TRBJ1-6): KAGVTQTPRYLIKTRGQQVTLSCSPISGHRSVSWYQQTPGQGLQFLFEYFSETQRNKGNFPGRFSGRQFSNSRSEMNVSTLELGDSALYLCASRTGTENSPLHFGNGTRLTVT.

This chain connects TRBV5-1 to TRBJ2-1; D is ambiguous. V lost 4 bases and J lost 3, with 14 bases in between. There are 15 residues in the CDR3. Germline CDR1 reads SGHRS; CDR2 reads YFSETQ. The CDR3 DNA follows: TGCGCCAGCAGCGAAACGGCGGCTTTCTACAATGAGCAGTTCTTC. Translating it yields CASSETAAFYNEQFF.

The chain uses TRBV10-3 and TRBJ1-1; D remains ambiguous. V dropped 10 bases and J dropped 0 bases, with 12 bases sitting between them. From germline, CDR1 is ENHRY and CDR2 SYGVKD. The CDR3 totals 13 residues. For the CDR3, the DNA is TGTGCCACCGGAATGCAGGTGAACACTGAAGCTTTCTTT. Amino acid sequence: CATGMQVNTEAFF.

The chain links TRBV5-6 to TRBJ1-6; maybe TRBD1 (5 bases). Per germline, CDR1 SGHDT and CDR2 YYEEEE. The V end lost 0 bases, the J end lost 7 bases, and 17 bases lay between the germline ends. This CDR3 is built from 17 residues. DNA for the CDR3: TGTGCCAGCAGCTTGGAGGGGTCCCGGCTAGGGAATTCACCCCTCCACTTT. This gives the protein CASSLEGSRLGNSPLHF. The variable domain in full, with the rest retrieved from reference TRBV5-6 and TRBJ1-6, is DAGVTQSPTHLIKTRGQQVTLRCSPKSGHDTVSWYQQALGQGPQFIFQYYEEEERQRGNFPDRFSGHQFPNYSSELNVNALLLGDSALYLCASSLEGSRLGNSPLHFGNGTRLTVT.

The gene calls are TRBV2 and TRBJ2-4, with D perhaps matching TRBD2 (7 bases). CDR1 is SNHLY and CDR2 is FYNNEI in the germline V gene. The CDR3 is 12 amino acids. Trimming removed 5 bases from V and 10 bases from J, with 12 bases in between. The CDR3 protein is CASSLQGGIQYF. CDR3 sequence (DNA): TGTGCCAGCAGTCTACAGGGAGGGATTCAGTACTTC.

The chain combines TRBV4-3 with TRBJ2-3; the match to TRBD2 covers 11 bases. V was clipped by 0 bases and J by 4 bases; unmatched bases: 9. Germline V gives CDR1 LGHNA, CDR2 YSLEER. The CDR3 has 18 amino acids. The CDR3 nucleotides are TGCGCCAGCAGCCAAGAGTATAGCGGGGGGGCCAGGGCAGATACGCAGTATTTT. Protein: CASSQEYSGGARADTQYF.

There are a few counts of this clone. The chain uses TRBV5-1 and TRBJ2-7, with D possibly TRBD1 on 6 matching bases. The germline gives CDR1 SGHRS, CDR2 YFSETQ. This CDR3 comprises 15 residues. The V end lost 2 bases, the J end lost 2 bases, and 14 bases lay between the germline ends. The CDR3 region is CASSLGGTYTYEQYF. The CDR3, as DNA: TGCGCCAGCAGCTTAGGGGGTACCTATACCTACGAGCAGTACTTC.

Points on this clone: The identical CDR3 is also encoded by other nucleotide sequences in the sample. The CDR3 sequence is CASSRTSSTDTQYF. The CDR3 DNA reads as TGCGCCAGCAGCAGGACTAGCAGCACAGATACGCAGTATTTT. This chain links TRBV5-1 with TRBJ2-3; TRBD2 matches 8 bases. Trimming cost V 4 bases and J 0 bases; bases outside gene matches: 1. The CDR3 is 14 residues long. Germline V gives CDR1 SGHRS, CDR2 YFSETQ.

CDR3 nucleotide sequence: TGCGCCAGCAGCCAAGGGGCTGGACAGGGTGGCACAGATACGCAGTATTTT. As protein: CASSQGAGQGGTDTQYF. The V gene is TRBV4-3, the J gene TRBJ2-3, with 8 nucleotides matching TRBD1. The J segment lost 1 base and the V segment lost 1 base, leaving 7 bases of the junction unmatched. Germline lookup yields CDR1 LGHNA and CDR2 YSLEER. The CDR3 is made up of 17 amino acids.

This clone was seen a handful of times. The rearrangement uses TRBV4-1 and TRBJ2-7; D not certain. In germline, CDR1 is MGHRA, CDR2 YSYEKL. The CDR3 extends over 14 amino acids. V was shortened by 2 bases and J by 2 bases, with 10 bases between the two germline ends. The CDR3 DNA reads TGCGCCAGCAGCCAAATCTACGGAGCCTACGAGCAGTACTTC. It codes for CASSQIYGAYEQYF.

The chain uses TRBV28 and TRBJ2-7; D possibly corresponds to TRBD2 (5 bases). The CDR3 has 15 amino acids. Germline V CDR1 and CDR2: MDHEN, SYDVKM. V lost 5 bases to trimming and J lost 3 bases, with 17 bases between them. Here the CDR3 reads CASSRDAIEGYEQYF. DNA of the CDR3: TGTGCCAGCAGTCGCGACGCGATAGAGGGCTACGAGCAGTACTTC.

The CDR3 sequence is CASKPWTGRNTEAFF. For the CDR3, the DNA is TGCGCCAGCAAACCATGGACAGGGCGTAACACTGAAGCTTTCTTT. This chain connects TRBV5-1 to TRBJ1-1; 8 nucleotides align to TRBD1. J was trimmed by 2 bases and V by 6 bases; bases with no gene match: 9. Germline V gene lookup returns CDR1 SGHRS and CDR2 YFSETQ. This CDR3 is built from 15 residues.